What follows are 9 T cell receptor beta chains derived from one specimen sequenced in a study of blood T cell repertoires in COVID-19. Profiled with immunoSEQ multiplex PCR; TCRdb holds only in-frame clones, not every one. In the table there are roughly 200,000 clones, roughly 80% of which are singletons. Sequencing used peripheral blood. These receptors were obtained from a woman older than 75 with acute or convalescent COVID-19.

The chain joins TRBV12-3 or TRBV12-4 to TRBJ1-2, with D possibly being TRBD1 (5 bases). V lost 6 bases, J lost 4 bases, and 12 bases lay in between. The CDR3 spans 13 residues. CDR3 bases: TGTGCCAGCAGCCTCCGGACACCCTATGGCTACACCTTC. Its protein product is CASSLRTPYGYTF.

The gene calls are TRBV19 and TRBJ1-3; 8 bases are shared with TRBD1. CDR1 is LNHDA, CDR2 SQIVND, per germline (reference sequence). J was trimmed by 0 bases and V by 7 bases; bases with no gene match: 8. The CDR3 sequence is 16 residues long. CDR3 protein: CASTPPGGGSGNTIYF. The CDR3, as DNA: TGTGCCAGTACCCCCCCAGGGGGCGGCTCTGGAAACACCATATATTTT.

The chain is built from TRBV5-1 and TRBJ2-7, with unresolved D. CDR3 size: 11 residues. Trimming stripped 4 bases from V and 4 bases from J, with 6 bases between. Germline CDR1 SGHRS, CDR2 YFSETQ. CDR3 sequence reads: CASSQEYEQYF. In DNA, the CDR3 is TGCGCCAGCAGCCAGGAATACGAGCAGTACTTC.

J is TRBJ2-6 and V is TRBV27; D not certain. Germline V gives CDR1 MNHEY, CDR2 SMNVEV (reference sequence). The CDR3 loop spans 18 amino acids. The V end lost 4 bases, the J end lost 1 base, and 17 bases lay between the germline ends. CDR3 in amino acids: CASSSVTFRKSGANVLTF. The CDR3 region has the DNA TGTGCCAGCAGTTCCGTGACTTTCCGAAAGTCTGGGGCCAACGTCCTGACTTTC.

This chain uses TRBV15 with TRBJ2-1; TRBD2 aligns across 9 bases. The CDR3 is made up of 14 amino acids. The J segment lost 7 bases and the V segment lost 2 bases, leaving 3 bases of the junction unmatched. Germline assignment: CDR1 LNHNV and CDR2 YYDKDF (reference sequence). CDR3 nucleotide sequence: TGTGCCACCAGCAGACCGAGCGGGGGGAATGAGCAGTTCTTC. This translates into CATSRPSGGNEQFF.

The rearrangement links TRBV3-1 (or the pseudogene TRBV3-2) to TRBJ1-2; D is undetermined. Trimming cost V 4 bases and J 5 bases, with 11 bases left between them. Germline V CDR1 and CDR2: LGHDT, YNNKEL (reference sequence). This CDR3 comprises 13 residues. CDR3 sequence: CASSPGKDYGYTF. The CDR3 coding sequence is TGTGCCAGCAGCCCGGGGAAGGATTATGGCTACACCTTC.

Written as DNA, the CDR3 is TGCGCCAGCAGCTTGACGCCAGGGATGGGCAGCACTGAAGCTTTCTTT. Translated: CASSLTPGMGSTEAFF. The chain uses TRBV5-1 and TRBJ1-1, with D possibly matching TRBD1 (5 bases). Trimming removed 1 base at V and 4 bases at J, with 17 bases between. From germline, CDR1 is SGHRS and CDR2 YFSETQ. The CDR3 is 16 amino acids.

This sequence joins TRBV5-1 and TRBJ2-5; 14 bases are a match to TRBD2. This CDR3 has 16 amino acids. The germline gives CDR1 SGHRS, CDR2 YFSETQ. The junction had 3 bases not matched to a gene; V was cut back by 4 bases and J by 1 base. This CDR3 is CASSRGLAGGQETQYF. The CDR3 DNA reads as TGCGCCAGCAGCCGAGGACTAGCGGGGGGCCAAGAGACCCAGTACTTC. Together with reference TRBV5-1 and TRBJ2-5, the CDR3 gives the full variable domain: KAGVTQTPRYLIKTRGQQVTLSCSPISGHRSVSWYQQTPGQGLQFLFEYFSETQRNKGNFPGRFSGRQFSNSRSEMNVSTLELGDSALYLCASSRGLAGGQETQYFGPGTRLLVL.

This sequence joins TRBV6-6 and TRBJ1-2; weak D call: TRBD1 (6 bases). CDR3 length: 13 amino acids. CDR1 and CDR2 from the germline V gene are MNHNY and SVGAGI (reference sequence). V gave up 7 bases and J gave up 4 bases, with 13 bases separating them. CDR3 in DNA: TGTGCCAGCACCCAGGGACACCTCTATGGCTACACCTTC. The encoded protein is CASTQGHLYGYTF.